This TCR beta chain emerged from a study of blood T cell repertoires in COVID-19. Looking at the study overall: In each case, the material was cDNA or gDNA derived from T cells, B-cell-depleted T cells, or PBMCs.

Adults between about 18 and 95 years of age took part from fewer than 30 US areas. CDR1 and CDR2 (germline): SGHTA, FQGNSA. This CDR3 comprises 11 residues. Trimming removed 5 bases from V and 2 bases from J, with 4 bases in between. Only in-frame clones appear in the TCRdb table, and some are missing; sequencing was by immunoSEQ multiplex PCR. The sample holds fewer than 500,000 clones, 70% to 90% seen once. The chain recombines TRBV7-2 with TRBJ2-7; D is uncertain. The TCR originated in a woman in her late teens or twenties with acute COVID-19. Sequenced: PBMCs or T cells enriched from blood (not recorded which). CDR3 protein: CASSPAYEQYF. The CDR3 DNA follows: TGTGCCAGCAGCCCCGCCTACGAGCAGTACTTC.